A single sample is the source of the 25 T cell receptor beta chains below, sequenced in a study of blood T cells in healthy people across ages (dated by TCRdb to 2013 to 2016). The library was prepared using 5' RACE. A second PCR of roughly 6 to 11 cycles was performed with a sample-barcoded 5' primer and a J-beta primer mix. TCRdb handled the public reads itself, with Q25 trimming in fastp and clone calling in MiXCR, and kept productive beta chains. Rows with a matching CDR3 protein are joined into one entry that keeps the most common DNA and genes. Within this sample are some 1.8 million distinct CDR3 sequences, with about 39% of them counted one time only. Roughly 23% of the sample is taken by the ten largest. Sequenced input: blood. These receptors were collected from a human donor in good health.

The CDR3 loop reads CASSQGSVVLRGNTEAFF. CDR3 in DNA: TGCGCCAGCAGCCAAGGTTCGGTGGTGTTGAGGGGGAACACTGAAGCTTTCTTT. The rearrangement uses TRBV4-1 and TRBJ1-1; D might be TRBD1 (5 bases). This CDR3 has 18 residues. From germline, CDR1 is MGHRA and CDR2 YSYEKL. The V end was cut by 1 base, the J end by 1 base, with 19 bases between.

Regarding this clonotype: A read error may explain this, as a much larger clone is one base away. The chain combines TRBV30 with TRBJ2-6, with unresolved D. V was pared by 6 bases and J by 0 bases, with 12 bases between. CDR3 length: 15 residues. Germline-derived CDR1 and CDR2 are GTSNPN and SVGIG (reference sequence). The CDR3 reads CACPTGDSGANVLTF. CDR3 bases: TGTGCCTGTCCAACCGGAGACTCTGGGGCCAACGTCCTGACTTTC.

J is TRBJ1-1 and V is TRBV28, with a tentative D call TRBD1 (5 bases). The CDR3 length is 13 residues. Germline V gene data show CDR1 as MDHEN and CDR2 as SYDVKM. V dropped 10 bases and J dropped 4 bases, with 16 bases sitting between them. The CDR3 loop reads CATIIGASTEAFF. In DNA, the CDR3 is TGTGCCACCATCATCGGGGCGAGCACTGAAGCTTTCTTT.

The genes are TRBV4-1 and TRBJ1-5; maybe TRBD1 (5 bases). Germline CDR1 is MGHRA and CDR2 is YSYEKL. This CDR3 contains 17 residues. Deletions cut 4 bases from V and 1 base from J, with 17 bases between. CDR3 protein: CASSPLGGGLSNQPQHF. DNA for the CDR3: TGCGCCAGCAGCCCGCTTGGGGGGGGTCTGAGCAATCAGCCCCAGCATTTT.

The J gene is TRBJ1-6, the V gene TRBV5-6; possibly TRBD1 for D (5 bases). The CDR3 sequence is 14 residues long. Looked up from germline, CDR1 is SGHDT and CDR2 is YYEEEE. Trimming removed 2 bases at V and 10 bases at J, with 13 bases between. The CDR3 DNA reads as TGTGCCAGCAGCTTCGGGACGGCGGGCTCACCCCTCCACTTT. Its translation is CASSFGTAGSPLHF.

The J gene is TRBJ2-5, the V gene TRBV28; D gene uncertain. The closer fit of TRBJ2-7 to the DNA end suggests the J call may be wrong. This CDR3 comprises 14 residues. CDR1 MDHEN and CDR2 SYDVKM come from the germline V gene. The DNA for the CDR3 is TGTGCCAGCACTTCCCTGAGGTATGGGCGCGAGCAGTACTTC. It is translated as CASTSLRYGREQYF.

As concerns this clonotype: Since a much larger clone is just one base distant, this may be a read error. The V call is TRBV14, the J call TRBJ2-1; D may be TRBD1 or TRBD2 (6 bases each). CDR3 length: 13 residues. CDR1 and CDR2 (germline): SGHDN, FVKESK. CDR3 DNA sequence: TGTGCCTGCAGCCAAGGGGGGTACAATGAGCAGTTCTTC. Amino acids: CACSQGGYNEQFF.

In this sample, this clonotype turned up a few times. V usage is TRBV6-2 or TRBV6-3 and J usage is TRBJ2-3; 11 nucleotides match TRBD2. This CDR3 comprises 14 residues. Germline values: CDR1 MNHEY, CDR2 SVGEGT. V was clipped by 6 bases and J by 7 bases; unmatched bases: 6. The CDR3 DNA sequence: TGTGCCAGCAGACTAGCGGGGGTCTTGTATACGCAGTATTTT. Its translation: CASRLAGVLYTQYF.

The DNA of the CDR3 is TGTGCCAGCAGCTTAACGTCGGCTAGCTCCTACAATGAGCAGTTCTTC. This codes for CASSLTSASSYNEQFF. The chain combines TRBV7-3 with TRBJ2-1; D uncertain. Germline V gene lookup returns CDR1 SGHTA and CDR2 FQGTGA. The CDR3 is 16 amino acids. The V gene lost 0 bases and the J gene lost 0 bases, with 9 bases spanning the gap. The variable domain in full, completed from reference TRBV7-3 and TRBJ2-1, reads GAGVSQTPSNKVTEKGKYVELRCDPISGHTALYWYRQSLGQGPEFLIYFQGTGAADDSGLPNDRFFAVRPEGSVSTLKIQRTERGDSAVYLCASSLTSASSYNEQFFGPGTRLTVL.

Written as DNA, the CDR3 is TGTGCCAGCAGTAAGACACGTAACAATGAGCAGTTCTTC. Amino acid sequence: CASSKTRNNEQFF. The chain couples TRBV12-3 or TRBV12-4 to TRBJ2-1; unclear D gene. Trimming took off 5 bases at V and 5 bases at J, with 10 bases between the two ends. The CDR3 covers 13 residues.

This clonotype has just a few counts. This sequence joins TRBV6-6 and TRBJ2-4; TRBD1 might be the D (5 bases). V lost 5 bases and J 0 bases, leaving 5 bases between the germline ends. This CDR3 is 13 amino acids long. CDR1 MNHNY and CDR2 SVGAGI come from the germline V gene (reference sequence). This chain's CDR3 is CASSDRAKNIQYF. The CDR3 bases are TGTGCCAGCAGTGACAGAGCCAAAAACATTCAGTACTTC.

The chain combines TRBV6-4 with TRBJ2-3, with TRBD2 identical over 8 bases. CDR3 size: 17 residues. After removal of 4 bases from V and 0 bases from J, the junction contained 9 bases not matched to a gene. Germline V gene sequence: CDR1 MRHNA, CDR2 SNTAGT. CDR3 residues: CASSVIAGTSSTDTQYF. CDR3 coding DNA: TGTGCCAGCAGTGTGATAGCGGGGACTTCTAGCACAGATACGCAGTATTTT.

The CDR3 sequence is CASSYLWGPMNTEAFF. For the CDR3, the DNA is TGTGCCAGCAGTTACCTCTGGGGGCCAATGAACACTGAAGCTTTCTTT. This chain links TRBV6-5 with TRBJ1-1, with a weak D call TRBD1 (6 bases). This CDR3 has 16 residues. Germline V CDR1 and CDR2: MNHEY, SVGAGI. V was cut by 2 bases and J by 0 bases, with 13 bases left in between.

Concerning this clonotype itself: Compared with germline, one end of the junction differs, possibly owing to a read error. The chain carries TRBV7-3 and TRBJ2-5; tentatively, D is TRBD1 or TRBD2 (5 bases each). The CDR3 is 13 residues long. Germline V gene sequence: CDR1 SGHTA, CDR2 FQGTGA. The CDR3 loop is CARSFLWGETQYF. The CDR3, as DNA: TGTGCCAGAAGCTTCCTGTGGGGGGAGACCCAGTACTTC.

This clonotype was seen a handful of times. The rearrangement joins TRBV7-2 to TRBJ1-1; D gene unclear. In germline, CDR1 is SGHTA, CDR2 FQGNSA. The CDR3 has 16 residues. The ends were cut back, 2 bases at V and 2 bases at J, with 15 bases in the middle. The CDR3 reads CASSLYDLRLNTEAFF. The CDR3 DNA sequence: TGTGCCAGCAGCTTATACGACCTGCGCCTCAACACTGAAGCTTTCTTT.

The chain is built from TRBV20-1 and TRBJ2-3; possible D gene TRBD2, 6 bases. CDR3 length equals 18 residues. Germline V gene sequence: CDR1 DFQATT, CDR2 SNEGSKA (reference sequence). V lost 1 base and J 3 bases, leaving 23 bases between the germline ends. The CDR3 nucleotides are TGCAGTGCTAGAGGGGGTCAACTAGCCGCCAGGGTAACAGATACGCAGTATTTT. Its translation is CSARGGQLAARVTDTQYF.

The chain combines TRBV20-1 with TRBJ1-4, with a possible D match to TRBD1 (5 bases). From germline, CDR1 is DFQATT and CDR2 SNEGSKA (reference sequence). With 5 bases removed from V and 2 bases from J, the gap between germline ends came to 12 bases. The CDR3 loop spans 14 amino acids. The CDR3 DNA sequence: TGCAGTGCTCGATCAGGGATTACTAATGAAAAACTGTTTTTT. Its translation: CSARSGITNEKLFF.

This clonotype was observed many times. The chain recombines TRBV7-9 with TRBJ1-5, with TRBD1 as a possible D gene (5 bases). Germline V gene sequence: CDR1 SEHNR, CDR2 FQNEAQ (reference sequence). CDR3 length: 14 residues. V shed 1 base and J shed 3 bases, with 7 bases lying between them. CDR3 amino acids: CASSLGGNNQPQHF. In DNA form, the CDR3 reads TGTGCCAGCAGCTTAGGGGGGAACAATCAGCCCCAGCATTTT.

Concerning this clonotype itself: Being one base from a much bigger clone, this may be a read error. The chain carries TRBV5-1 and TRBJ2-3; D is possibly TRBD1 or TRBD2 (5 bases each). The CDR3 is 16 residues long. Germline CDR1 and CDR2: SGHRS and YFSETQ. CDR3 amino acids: CASSLAQTGRTDTRYF. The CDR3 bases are TGCGCCAGCAGCTTGGCTCAAACGGGACGCACAGATACGCGGTATTTT.

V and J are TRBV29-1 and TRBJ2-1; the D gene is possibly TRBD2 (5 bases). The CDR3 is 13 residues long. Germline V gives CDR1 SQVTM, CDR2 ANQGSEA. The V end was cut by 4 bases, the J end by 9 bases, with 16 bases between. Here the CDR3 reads CSVGGMEVREQFF. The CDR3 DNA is TGCAGCGTTGGGGGTATGGAGGTACGTGAGCAGTTCTTC.

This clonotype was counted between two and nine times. The CDR3 is CASSEVGGDQETQYF. The CDR3 DNA follows: TGTGCCAGCAGTGAGGTCGGCGGGGACCAAGAGACCCAGTACTTC. This chain links TRBV6-1 with TRBJ2-5; TRBD2 might be the D (6 bases). CDR1 MNHNS and CDR2 SASEGT come from the germline V gene. V lost 3 bases and J lost 0, with 11 bases in between. This CDR3 has 15 amino acids.

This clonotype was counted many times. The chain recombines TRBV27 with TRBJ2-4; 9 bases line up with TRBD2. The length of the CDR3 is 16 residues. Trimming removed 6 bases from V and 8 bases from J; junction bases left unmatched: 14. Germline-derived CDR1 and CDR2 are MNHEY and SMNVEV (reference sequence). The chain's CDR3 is CASRPAGGGETYIQYF. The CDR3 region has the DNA TGTGCCAGCAGACCTGCGGGAGGGGGCGAGACGTACATTCAGTACTTC.

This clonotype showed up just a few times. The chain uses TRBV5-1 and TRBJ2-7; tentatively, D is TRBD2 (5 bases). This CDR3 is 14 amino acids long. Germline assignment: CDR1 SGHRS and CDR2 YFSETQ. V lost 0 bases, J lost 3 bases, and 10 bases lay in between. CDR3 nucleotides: TGCGCCAGCAGCTTGGAGACGGGGATCTACGAGCAGTACTTC. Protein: CASSLETGIYEQYF.

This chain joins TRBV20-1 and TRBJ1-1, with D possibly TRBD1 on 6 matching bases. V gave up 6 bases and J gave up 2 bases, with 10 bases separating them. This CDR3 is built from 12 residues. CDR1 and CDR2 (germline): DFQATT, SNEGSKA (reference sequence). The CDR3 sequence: CSAGQSNTEAFF. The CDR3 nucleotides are TGCAGTGCAGGACAGAGTAACACTGAAGCTTTCTTT.

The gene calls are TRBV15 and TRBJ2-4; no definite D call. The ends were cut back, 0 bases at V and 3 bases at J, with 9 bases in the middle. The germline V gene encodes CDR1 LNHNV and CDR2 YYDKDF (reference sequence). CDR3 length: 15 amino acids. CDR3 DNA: TGTGCCACCAGCAGAGACGCAATAGGCAAAAACATTCAGTACTTC. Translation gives CATSRDAIGKNIQYF.